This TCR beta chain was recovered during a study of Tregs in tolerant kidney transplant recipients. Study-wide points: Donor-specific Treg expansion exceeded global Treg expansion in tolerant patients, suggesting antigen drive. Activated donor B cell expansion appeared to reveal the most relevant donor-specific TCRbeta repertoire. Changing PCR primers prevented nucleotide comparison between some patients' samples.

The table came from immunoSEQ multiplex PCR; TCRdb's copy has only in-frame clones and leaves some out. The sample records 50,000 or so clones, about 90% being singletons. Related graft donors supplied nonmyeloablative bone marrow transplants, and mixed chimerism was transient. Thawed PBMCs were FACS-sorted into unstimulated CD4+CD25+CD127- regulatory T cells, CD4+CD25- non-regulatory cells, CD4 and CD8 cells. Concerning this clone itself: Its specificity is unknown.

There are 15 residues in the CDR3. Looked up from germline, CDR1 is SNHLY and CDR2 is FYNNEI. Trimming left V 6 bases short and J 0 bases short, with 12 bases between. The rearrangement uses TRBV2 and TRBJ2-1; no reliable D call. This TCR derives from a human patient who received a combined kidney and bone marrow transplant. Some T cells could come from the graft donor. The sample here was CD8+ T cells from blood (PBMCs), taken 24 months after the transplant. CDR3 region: CASRDIQDSYNEQFF. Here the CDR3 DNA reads TGTGCCAGCAGAGATATACAAGACTCCTACAATGAGCAGTTCTTC.